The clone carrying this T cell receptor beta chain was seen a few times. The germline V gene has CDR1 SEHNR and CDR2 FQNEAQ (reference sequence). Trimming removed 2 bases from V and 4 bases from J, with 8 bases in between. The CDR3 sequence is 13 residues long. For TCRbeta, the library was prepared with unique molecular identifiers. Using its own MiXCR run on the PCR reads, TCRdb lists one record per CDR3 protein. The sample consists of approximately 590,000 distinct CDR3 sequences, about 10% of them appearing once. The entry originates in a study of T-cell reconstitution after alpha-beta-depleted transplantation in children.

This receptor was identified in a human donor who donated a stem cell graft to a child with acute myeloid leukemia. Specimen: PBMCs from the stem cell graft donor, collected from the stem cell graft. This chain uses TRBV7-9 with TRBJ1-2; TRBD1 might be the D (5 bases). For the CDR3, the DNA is TGTGCCAGCAGCTTAAGTGGGGCCTATGGCTACACCTTC. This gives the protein CASSLSGAYGYTF.